This T cell receptor beta chain was recorded in a study of persistence of HIV-infected CD4 T cells. This was the immunoSEQ version 4 assay in survey mode. Template was genomic DNA at approximately 10 ng/uL, with up to 1 ug used per sample. The method was immunoSEQ multiplex PCR; TCRdb's version includes in-frame clones alone and lacks a portion of them. The table records roughly 34,000 clones, approximately 85% of them present only once. Stimulation used around 9.1 ug/mL lysate from CMV-infected fibroblasts. Sorted nonresponding memory CD4+ T cells were CD40L-negative, CD69-negative, CD45RO-high. Suppressive ART was started during chronic HIV-1 infection in these adults. The ends were cut back, 3 bases at V and 4 bases at J, with 13 bases in the middle. The CDR3 has 15 residues. Germline V lookup: CDR1 LGHDT, CDR2 YNNKEL (reference sequence). Comment on this clone: Its antigen is unidentified.

The source is an adult man with HIV who was CMV-seropositive. The sample here was CD4+ T cells sorted from PBMCs after approximately 18-hour stimulation, taken from a patient who received antiretroviral therapy. The chain recombines TRBV3-1 (or the pseudogene TRBV3-2) with TRBJ2-1, with D tentatively TRBD2 (6 bases). The DNA for the CDR3 is TGTGCCAGCAGCCATAGGAGGGACTGGTACAATGAGCAGTTCTTC. Encoded protein: CASSHRRDWYNEQFF.